The 22 T cell receptor beta chains reported below all come from one sample, sequenced in a study of T cell responses to AZD1222 COVID-19 vaccine. Profiled with immunoSEQ multiplex PCR; TCRdb holds only in-frame clones, not every one. The sample shows roughly 160,000 clones, approximately 90% of them seen only once. This sample comprised peripheral blood, obtained on day 0 of MenACWY control vaccination. The receptors here all came from an adult in good health.

The chain joins TRBV11-2 to TRBJ2-7, with a tentative D call TRBD2 (6 bases). CDR3 size: 14 residues. Germline lookup yields CDR1 SGHAT and CDR2 FQNNGV. V was cut by 3 bases and J by 6 bases, with 15 bases left in between. DNA of the CDR3: TGTGCCAGCAGCTTGGGGGAGGCCGTCGTCGAGCAGTACTTC. Its translation: CASSLGEAVVEQYF. The full variable domain, completed using reference TRBV11-2 and TRBJ2-7, is EAGVAQSPRYKIIEKRQSVAFWCNPISGHATLYWYQQILGQGPKLLIQFQNNGVVDDSQLPKDRFSAERLKGVDSTLKIQPAKLEDSAVYLCASSLGEAVVEQYFGPGTRLTVT.

This clone was found once. The chain employs TRBV5-8 and TRBJ2-5; no definite D call. The V gene's germline CDR1 is SGHTS and CDR2 YDEGEE. Trimming left V 4 bases short and J 2 bases short, with 9 bases between. This CDR3 has 13 residues. Here the CDR3 reads CASSVRIQETQYF. CDR3 nucleotides: TGTGCCAGCAGCGTACGAATTCAAGAGACCCAGTACTTC. Supplemented by reference TRBV5-8 and TRBJ2-5, the full variable domain reads EAGVTQSPTHLIKTRGQQATLRCSPISGHTSVYWYQQALGLGLQFLLWYDEGEERNRGNFPPRFSGRQFPNYSSELNVNALELEDSALYLCASSVRIQETQYFGPGTRLLVL.

J is TRBJ2-1 and V is TRBV25-1; 8 bases are a match to TRBD2. J lost 5 bases, V lost 0 bases, and 6 bases had no gene match. Germline V gene sequence: CDR1 MGHDK, CDR2 SYGVNS. The CDR3 extends over 16 amino acids. The CDR3 DNA is TGTGCCAGCAGTGAATACCCGGGAGGGCTGAACAATGAGCAGTTCTTC. Amino acids: CASSEYPGGLNNEQFF.

The J gene is TRBJ2-1, the V gene TRBV14; 12 bases are a match to TRBD2. Trimming cost V 0 bases and J 0 bases; bases outside gene matches: 15. The CDR3 runs 22 residues. Germline V lookup: CDR1 SGHDN, CDR2 FVKESK. The CDR3 region has the DNA TGTGCCAGCAGCCAAGAACTACCGGCGGGACTAGCGGGTATAAACTCCTACAATGAGCAGTTCTTC. Its translation: CASSQELPAGLAGINSYNEQFF. Combining the CDR3 with reference TRBV14 and TRBJ2-1 gives the whole variable domain EAGVTQFPSHSVIEKGQTVTLRCDPISGHDNLYWYRRVMGKEIKFLLHFVKESKQDESGMPNNRFLAERTGGTYSTLKVQPAELEDSGVYFCASSQELPAGLAGINSYNEQFFGPGTRLTVL.

This rearrangement joins TRBV5-4 to TRBJ2-7; D is unclear. Trimming cost V 2 bases and J 3 bases, with 12 bases left between them. Germline V lookup: CDR1 SGHNT, CDR2 YYREEE (reference sequence). CDR3 length equals 14 residues. The DNA of the CDR3 is TGTGCCAGCAGCTTAGATAGGCGAATCTACGAGCAGTACTTC. Its translation: CASSLDRRIYEQYF.

A single count supports this clone. This chain links TRBV11-2 with TRBJ2-5; 9 positions agree with TRBD1. Germline lookup yields CDR1 SGHAT and CDR2 FQNNGV. The CDR3 loop spans 16 amino acids. V was clipped by 5 bases and J by 4 bases; unmatched bases: 11. CDR3 coding DNA: TGTGCCAGCAGCATACAGGGGGCGGGGGTCGGAGAGACCCAGTACTTC. Its protein is CASSIQGAGVGETQYF.

The V and J genes are TRBV29-1 and TRBJ1-6; 9 bases line up with TRBD1. With 7 bases clipped from V and 9 bases from J, the junction kept 4 bases outside the gene matches. This CDR3 contains 12 residues. Germline V gives CDR1 SQVTM, CDR2 ANQGSEA. The CDR3 nucleotides read TGCAGCGGGGGGACAGGGACTTCACCCCTCCACTTT. Protein product: CSGGTGTSPLHF.

The chain links TRBV27 to TRBJ2-5; D unresolved. CDR3 length equals 12 residues. Germline CDR1 reads MNHEY; CDR2 reads SMNVEV (reference sequence). The germline V and J ends were trimmed by 3 bases and 0 bases, with 2 bases remaining between them. CDR3 residues: CASSFYQETQYF. CDR3 sequence (DNA): TGTGCCAGCAGTTTCTACCAAGAGACCCAGTACTTC.

This chain uses TRBV19 with TRBJ1-6, with a possible D match to TRBD1 (5 bases). The CDR3 extends over 15 amino acids. The ends were cut back, 5 bases at V and 9 bases at J, with 17 bases in the middle. Germline CDR1 is LNHDA and CDR2 is SQIVND (reference sequence). DNA for the CDR3: TGTGCCAGTAGTTCCAACGGCCGAGGGACTTCACCCCTCCACTTT. Translated, it gives CASSSNGRGTSPLHF.

The chain carries TRBV18 and TRBJ1-2, with D perhaps TRBD1 (6 bases). This CDR3 region has 16 residues. From germline, CDR1 is KGHSH and CDR2 LQKENI. Trimming cost V 3 bases and J 7 bases, with 21 bases left between them. The CDR3 DNA reads TGTGCCAGCTCACCTTTCGACGAGAGGGGGGGGCGTGGCTACACCTTC. Protein: CASSPFDERGGRGYTF.

The chain recombines TRBV5-1 with TRBJ1-4; 8 positions agree with TRBD1. The CDR3 loop spans 16 amino acids. Germline V gene data show CDR1 as SGHRS and CDR2 as YFSETQ. V lost 4 bases and J lost 2; bases outside the gene matches: 7. Here the CDR3 reads CASSPGAGGTNEKLFF. The CDR3 nucleotides are TGCGCCAGCAGCCCTGGGGCAGGGGGCACTAATGAAAAACTGTTTTTT. Using reference TRBV5-1 and TRBJ1-4 for the parts outside the CDR3, the full variable domain is KAGVTQTPRYLIKTRGQQVTLSCSPISGHRSVSWYQQTPGQGLQFLFEYFSETQRNKGNFPGRFSGRQFSNSRSEMNVSTLELGDSALYLCASSPGAGGTNEKLFFGSGTQLSVL.

This sequence joins TRBV7-6 and TRBJ2-1, with D perhaps matching TRBD1 (5 bases). Germline assignment: CDR1 SGHVS and CDR2 FNYEAQ. This CDR3 spans 13 amino acids. Trimming pared 2 bases from V and 4 bases from J, leaving 6 bases between. In DNA form, the CDR3 reads TGTGCCAGCAGCTTAAGGGGATACAATGAGCAGTTCTTC. Translating gives CASSLRGYNEQFF.

A single count supports this clone. The chain combines TRBV2 with TRBJ2-1; tentatively, D is TRBD1 (6 bases). Germline values: CDR1 SNHLY, CDR2 FYNNEI. The CDR3 length is 11 residues. Trimming left V 8 bases short and J 7 bases short, with 9 bases between. CDR3 amino acids: CASGQLNEQFF. In DNA, the CDR3 is TGTGCCAGCGGACAGTTGAATGAGCAGTTCTTC.

The chain is built from TRBV6-5 and TRBJ2-7, with D tentatively TRBD2 (7 bases). In germline, CDR1 is MNHEY, CDR2 SVGAGI. The CDR3 runs 15 residues. Trimming removed 2 bases at V and 3 bases at J, with 14 bases between. CDR3 amino acids: CASSYEGGGYYEQYF. The CDR3, as DNA: TGTGCCAGCAGTTACGAGGGGGGAGGGTACTACGAGCAGTACTTC.

The chain employs TRBV28 and TRBJ1-1; D call uncertain. The CDR3 covers 14 residues. The V gene lost 2 bases and the J gene lost 4 bases, with 11 bases spanning the gap. Looked up from germline, CDR1 is MDHEN and CDR2 is SYDVKM. CDR3: CASSLIGSLTEAFF. CDR3 in DNA: TGTGCCAGCAGTTTAATAGGCAGCCTCACTGAAGCTTTCTTT.

V gene TRBV6-7 combines with J gene TRBJ2-7, with D unclear. TRBV6-7 is an open reading frame whose function is uncertain. With 9 bases removed from V and 0 bases from J, the gap between germline ends came to 9 bases. The CDR3 extends over 12 amino acids. The CDR3 DNA sequence: TGTGCCAGTTCCAGACCCTCCTACGAGCAGTACTTC. It is translated as CASSRPSYEQYF.

DNA for the CDR3: TGTGCCAGCAGCTCCAACCCCCGGGACACCTACGAGCAGTACTTC. The encoded protein is CASSSNPRDTYEQYF. The rearrangement links TRBV11-2 to TRBJ2-7, with a possible D match to TRBD1 (6 bases). V was shortened by 4 bases and J by 2 bases, with 15 bases between the two germline ends. CDR3 length equals 15 residues. The germline CDR1 and CDR2 sequences are SGHAT and FQNNGV.

V and J are TRBV4-3 and TRBJ2-7; 7 bases are a match to TRBD2. With 0 bases clipped from V and 2 bases from J, the junction kept 4 bases outside the gene matches. The CDR3 is 15 amino acids. Germline-derived CDR1 and CDR2 are LGHNA and YSLEER. The CDR3 DNA sequence: TGCGCCAGCAGCCAAGATTCTAGCGGCGCCTACGAGCAGTACTTC. It specifies CASSQDSSGAYEQYF.

The gene calls are TRBV28 and TRBJ1-1, with 9 bases that match TRBD1. Germline values: CDR1 MDHEN, CDR2 SYDVKM. V was clipped by 8 bases and J by 3 bases; unmatched bases: 1. There are 12 residues in the CDR3. CDR3 coding DNA: TGTGCCAGCGACAGGGGGTACACTGAAGCTTTCTTT. Translation gives CASDRGYTEAFF.

V and J are TRBV10-1 and TRBJ2-1; D possibly corresponds to TRBD2 (5 bases). The germline gives CDR1 WNHNN, CDR2 SYGVQD (reference sequence). Trimming left V 4 bases short and J 0 bases short, with 10 bases between. This CDR3 comprises 15 residues. The CDR3 region has the DNA TGCGCCAGCAGTGGGAGCGGCGACTCCTACAATGAGCAGTTCTTC. Amino acids: CASSGSGDSYNEQFF.

The rearrangement joins TRBV5-6 to TRBJ2-1; D not certain. Germline CDR1 reads SGHDT; CDR2 reads YYEEEE. This CDR3 contains 15 residues. The ends were cut back, 4 bases at V and 8 bases at J, with 19 bases in the middle. The CDR3 region is CASSEKRIFFDEQFF. The CDR3 DNA follows: TGTGCCAGCAGCGAGAAAAGGATCTTTTTCGATGAGCAGTTCTTC. Full variable domain (outside the CDR3, taken from reference TRBV5-6 and TRBJ2-1): DAGVTQSPTHLIKTRGQQVTLRCSPKSGHDTVSWYQQALGQGPQFIFQYYEEEERQRGNFPDRFSGHQFPNYSSELNVNALLLGDSALYLCASSEKRIFFDEQFFGPGTRLTVL.

The rearrangement uses TRBV19 and TRBJ1-5, with TRBD1 matching over 10 bases. The CDR3 extends over 15 amino acids. The junction had 5 bases not matched to a gene; V was cut back by 3 bases and J by 6 bases. The germline V gene encodes CDR1 LNHDA and CDR2 SQIVND (reference sequence). The chain's CDR3 is CASSILGQGSQPQHF. CDR3 coding DNA: TGTGCCAGTAGTATTCTGGGACAGGGGTCTCAGCCCCAGCATTTT.